This T cell receptor beta chain was documented in a study of blood T cell repertoires in COVID-19. Study at large: COVID-19 samples from acute and convalescent phases originated in the United States, Italy and Spain. Sources were T cells, B-cell-depleted T cells, or PBMCs; the material itself was cDNA or gDNA.

Measured with immunoSEQ multiplex PCR; TCRdb has only the in-frame clones, and not every one. The sample includes a few hundred thousand clones, about 88% of them seen just once. The V gene's germline CDR1 is SGHTS and CDR2 YDEGEE. The CDR3 is 15 residues long. The V and J ends lost 6 bases and 1 base, in that order; junction bases with no gene match: 9. Grouping used clinical history reported by participants in a survey and questionnaire. Cohort 3 recovery required two negative PCRs, clearance, or symptom resolution. The count of this clone is one. The material sequenced was PBMCs or T cells enriched from blood (not recorded which). The rearrangement joins TRBV5-8 to TRBJ1-1; TRBD1 aligns across 7 bases. This TCR was recovered from a woman aged 40 to 50 who had recovered from COVID-19. This CDR3 reads CASTRGRQGNTEAFF. In DNA, the CDR3 is TGTGCCAGCACCCGGGGCAGACAGGGGAACACTGAAGCTTTCTTT. The full variable domain, its missing parts supplied by reference TRBV5-8 and TRBJ1-1, is EAGVTQSPTHLIKTRGQQATLRCSPISGHTSVYWYQQALGLGLQFLLWYDEGEERNRGNFPPRFSGRQFPNYSSELNVNALELEDSALYLCASTRGRQGNTEAFFGQGTRLTVV.